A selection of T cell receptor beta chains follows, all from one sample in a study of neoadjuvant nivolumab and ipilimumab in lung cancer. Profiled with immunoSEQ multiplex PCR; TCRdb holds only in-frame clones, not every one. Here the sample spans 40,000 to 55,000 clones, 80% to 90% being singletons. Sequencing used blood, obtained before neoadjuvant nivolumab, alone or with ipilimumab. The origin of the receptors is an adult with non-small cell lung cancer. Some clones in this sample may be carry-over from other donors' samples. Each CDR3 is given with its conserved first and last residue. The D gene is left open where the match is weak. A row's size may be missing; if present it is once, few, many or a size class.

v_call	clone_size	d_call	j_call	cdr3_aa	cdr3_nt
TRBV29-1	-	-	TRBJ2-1	CSVEVRDNEQFF	TGCAGCGTTGAAGTAAGGGACAATGAGCAGTTCTTC
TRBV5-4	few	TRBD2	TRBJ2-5	CASSSGLAGETQYF	TGTGCCAGCAGCTCCGGACTAGCGGGAGAGACCCAGTACTTC
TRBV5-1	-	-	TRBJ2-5	CASKPQGAEETQYF	TGCGCCAGCAAGCCCCAAGGGGCGGAGGAGACCCAGTACTTC
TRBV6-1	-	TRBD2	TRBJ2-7	CASSNPGLAAEQYF	TGTGCCAGCAGTAACCCGGGACTAGCGGCCGAGCAGTACTTC
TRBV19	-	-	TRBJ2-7	CASSIERGSEQYF	TGTGCCAGTAGTATAGAGCGGGGATCCGAGCAGTACTTC
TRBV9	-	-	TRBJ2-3	CASSVFDGGRTDTQYF	TGTGCCAGCAGCGTTTTCGATGGTGGGCGCACAGATACGCAGTATTTT
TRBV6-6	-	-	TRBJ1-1	CAIAGDEAFF	TGTGCCATCGCCGGGGATGAAGCTTTCTTT
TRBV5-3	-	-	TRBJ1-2	CASSALRVRGYTF	TGTGCCAGCAGCGCACTCCGGGTCCGTGGCTACACCTTC
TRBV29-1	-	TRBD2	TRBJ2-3	CSVGGGPSTDTQYF	TGCAGCGTCGGGGGGGGCCCTAGCACAGATACGCAGTATTTT
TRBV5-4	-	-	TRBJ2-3	CASSDDKGTDTQYF	TGTGCCAGCAGCGATGACAAGGGCACAGATACGCAGTATTTT
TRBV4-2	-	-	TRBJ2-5	CASSRGPGSQETQYF	TGTGCCAGCAGCCGGGGGCCGGGGAGCCAAGAGACCCAGTACTTC
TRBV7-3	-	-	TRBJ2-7	CASSSILDEQYF	TGTGCCAGCAGCTCCATCTTAGACGAGCAGTACTTC
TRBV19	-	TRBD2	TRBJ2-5	CASSPGTSGSRETQYF	TGTGCCAGTAGTCCTGGGACTAGCGGGAGTCGGGAGACCCAGTACTTC
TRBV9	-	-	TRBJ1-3	CASSVGTVIGNTIYF	TGTGCCAGCAGCGTAGGGACGGTGATAGGAAACACCATATATTTT
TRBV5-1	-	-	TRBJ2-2	CASSLGQVTNTGELFF	TGCGCCAGCAGCTTGGGACAGGTAACCAACACCGGGGAGCTGTTTTTT
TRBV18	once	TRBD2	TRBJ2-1	CASSPPLAGGPYNEQFF	TGTGCCAGCTCACCTCCTCTAGCGGGAGGGCCATACAATGAGCAGTTCTTC
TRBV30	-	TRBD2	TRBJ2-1	CAWTHPGLAAKNEQFF	TGTGCCTGGACTCATCCGGGACTAGCGGCGAAAAATGAGCAGTTCTTC
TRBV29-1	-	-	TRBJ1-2	CSVEEEESYGYTF	TGCAGCGTTGAAGAGGAGGAATCTTATGGCTACACCTTC
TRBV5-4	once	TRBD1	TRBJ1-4	CASSPGQGRTNEKLFF	TGTGCCAGCAGCCCGGGACAGGGGAGAACTAATGAAAAACTGTTTTTT
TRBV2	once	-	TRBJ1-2	CASSAVTGLEGYTF	TGTGCCAGCAGTGCAGTGACAGGCTTGGAAGGCTACACCTTC
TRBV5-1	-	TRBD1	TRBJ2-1	CASSPVGDSYNEQFF	TGCGCCAGCAGCCCGGTGGGGGACAGTTACAATGAGCAGTTCTTC
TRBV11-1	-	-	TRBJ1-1	CASSKRGATEAFF	TGTGCCAGCAGCAAGCGAGGGGCCACTGAAGCTTTCTTT
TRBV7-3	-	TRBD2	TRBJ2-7	CASSQAGTGYEQYF	TGTGCCAGCAGCCAAGCGGGGACGGGCTACGAGCAGTACTTC
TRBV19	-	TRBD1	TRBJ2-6	CASIWTGAGANVLTF	TGTGCCAGCATATGGACAGGGGCTGGGGCCAACGTCCTGACTTTC
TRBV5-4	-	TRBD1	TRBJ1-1	CASSLAGGNTEAFF	TGTGCCAGCAGCTTGGCAGGGGGGAACACTGAAGCTTTCTTT
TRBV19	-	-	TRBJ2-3	CASSVSGSTDTQYF	TGTGCCAGTAGTGTCTCAGGGAGCACAGATACGCAGTATTTT
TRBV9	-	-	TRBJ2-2	CASSATVAGELFF	TGTGCCAGCAGCGCTACAGTCGCCGGGGAGCTGTTTTTT
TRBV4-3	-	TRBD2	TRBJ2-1	CASSQDPSGRYNEQFF	TGCGCCAGCAGCCAAGACCCTAGCGGGAGATACAATGAGCAGTTCTTC
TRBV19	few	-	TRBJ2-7	CASNQGYEQYF	TGTGCCAGTAACCAGGGGTACGAGCAGTACTTC
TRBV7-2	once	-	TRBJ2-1	CASSSSTAGEQFF	TGTGCCAGCAGCTCCTCCACGGCGGGTGAGCAGTTCTTC
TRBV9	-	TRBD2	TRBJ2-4	CASSVELAGNIQYF	TGTGCCAGCAGCGTAGAACTAGCGGGAAACATTCAGTACTTC
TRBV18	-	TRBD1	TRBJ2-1	CASSPGQEGYNEQFF	TGTGCCAGCTCACCGGGACAGGAGGGCTACAATGAGCAGTTCTTC
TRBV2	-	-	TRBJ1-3	CASSTTFGNTIYF	TGTGCCAGCAGTACGACATTCGGAAACACCATATATTTT
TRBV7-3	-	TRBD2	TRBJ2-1	CASSPLAGDIKNEQFF	TGTGCCAGCAGCCCCCTAGCGGGAGACATTAAGAATGAGCAGTTCTTC
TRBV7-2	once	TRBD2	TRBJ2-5	CASSFGSGSMETQYF	TGTGCCAGCAGCTTTGGAAGCGGGAGTATGGAGACCCAGTACTTC
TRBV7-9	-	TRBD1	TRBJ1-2	CASSPRDRSNYGYTF	TGTGCCAGCAGCCCCCGGGACAGGAGTAACTATGGCTACACCTTC
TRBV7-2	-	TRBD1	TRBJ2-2	CASSRLGQGAGELFF	TGTGCCAGCAGTCGCCTGGGACAGGGGGCCGGGGAGCTGTTTTTT
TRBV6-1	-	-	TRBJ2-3	CASTAPWDTQYF	TGTGCCAGCACTGCGCCCTGGGATACGCAGTATTTT
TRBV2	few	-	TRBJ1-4	CASSGPPANEKLFF	TGTGCCAGCTCGGGTCCCCCAGCGAATGAAAAACTGTTTTTT
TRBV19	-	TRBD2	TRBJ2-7	CASSKGLAGGHSPTYEQYF	TGTGCCAGTAGCAAAGGACTAGCGGGAGGGCACTCTCCTACCTACGAGCAGTACTTC